The next 25 T cell receptor beta chains were all read from a single sample in a study of CD8+CD57+ T cells in acquired aplastic anemia. Genomic DNA, the template, was used for profiling of the TCR beta VDJ and CDR3. TCRdb re-analysed the reads in MiXCR, keeping a single row per CDR3 protein. Among about 110,000 distinct CDR3 sequences listed, approximately 48% were seen once. Source material: sorted CD4+, CD8+, or CD8+CD57+ T cells (not recorded which) from PBMCs. These receptors originate from a human donor in good health, serving as a control.

The genes are TRBV19 and TRBJ2-5; D is undetermined. With 8 bases removed from V and 0 bases from J, the gap between germline ends came to 10 bases. CDR3 length: 13 amino acids. Per germline, CDR1 LNHDA and CDR2 SQIVND (reference sequence). As DNA, the CDR3 is TGTGCCAGTGGCCGGGCGTACCAAGAGACCCAGTACTTC. Translation gives CASGRAYQETQYF.

There are many counts of this clonotype. V gene TRBV20-1 combines with J gene TRBJ1-2; tentative D call: TRBD1 (5 bases). The ends were cut back, 0 bases at V and 0 bases at J, with 14 bases in the middle. This CDR3 has 16 residues. The germline gives CDR1 DFQATT, CDR2 SNEGSKA (reference sequence). The CDR3 nucleotides read TGCAGTGCTAGAGACCCGGGGACGGAAACTAACTATGGCTACACCTTC. Translation: CSARDPGTETNYGYTF.

The chain links TRBV29-1 to TRBJ1-2, with 8 bases that match TRBD1. The germline gives CDR1 SQVTM, CDR2 ANQGSEA. V lost 3 bases, J lost 6 bases, and 18 bases stayed unmatched. CDR3 size: 17 residues. CDR3: CSVEDLPQRQGSHGYTF. Written as DNA, the CDR3 is TGCAGCGTTGAGGACCTGCCCCAGCGACAGGGGTCCCATGGCTACACCTTC.

This rearrangement joins TRBV6-1 to TRBJ2-7, with D unresolved. CDR1 is MNHNS and CDR2 is SASEGT in the germline V gene. The CDR3 has 13 amino acids. V was shortened by 6 bases and J by 1 base, with 10 bases between the two germline ends. The CDR3 region is CASSFRISYEQYF. CDR3 DNA: TGTGCCAGCAGCTTCCGGATTTCCTACGAGCAGTACTTC.

In its sample, this clonotype was seen a few times. The V gene is TRBV3-1, the J gene TRBJ1-5, with D possibly TRBD1 on 6 matching bases. Germline-derived CDR1 and CDR2 are LGHDT and YNNKEL (reference sequence). This CDR3 contains 15 residues. The V gene lost 0 bases and the J gene lost 6 bases, with 12 bases spanning the gap. The CDR3 DNA sequence: TGTGCCAGCAGCCAAGATCGGGGGGCCGGTCAGCCCCAGCATTTT. Protein sequence: CASSQDRGAGQPQHF.

This clonotype was counted a single time. J is TRBJ2-7 and V is TRBV7-8; 9 bases are shared with TRBD1. The junction had 3 bases not matched to a gene; V was cut back by 3 bases and J by 6 bases. CDR3 length: 13 amino acids. Germline V gives CDR1 SGHVS, CDR2 FQNEAQ. The CDR3 sequence: CASSLQTGGEQYF. Here the CDR3 DNA reads TGTGCCAGCAGCTTGCAGACAGGGGGCGAGCAGTACTTC.

This clonotype has at least ten counts. The V call is TRBV6-5, the J call TRBJ2-7, with a tentative D call TRBD1 (6 bases). Looked up from germline, CDR1 is MNHEY and CDR2 is SVGAGI. V lost 2 bases to trimming and J lost 3 bases, with 20 bases between them. The CDR3 consists of 17 residues. CDR3 loop: CASSYRRDKGTYYEQYF. CDR3 bases: TGTGCCAGCAGTTACAGAAGGGACAAAGGAACTTACTACGAGCAGTACTTC.

The V call is TRBV6-1, the J call TRBJ2-7; 8 bases match TRBD1. The germline V gene has CDR1 MNHNS and CDR2 SASEGT. The CDR3 extends over 15 amino acids. Unmatched junction bases numbered 8, after V lost 5 bases and J lost 2 bases. The CDR3 is CASSPRQGLAYEQYF. CDR3 DNA sequence: TGTGCCAGCAGTCCAAGACAGGGGCTGGCCTACGAGCAGTACTTC.

This clonotype was seen a single time. The CDR3 does not close with the conserved phenylalanine or tryptophan, likely indicating a read error. The rearrangement uses TRBV6-7 and TRBJ2-7; D may be TRBD1 (5 bases). TRBV6-7 is annotated as an ORF whose role is uncertain. The CDR3 sequence is 15 residues long. CDR3 residues: CASSYSNAGIDEQYL. In nucleotides, the CDR3 is TGCGCCAGCAGTTACTCGAACGCAGGGATCGACGAGCAGTACCTC.

CDR3 loop: CSARIGVLGSYNEQFF. The CDR3 nucleotides read TGCAGCGCCCGAATCGGGGTGTTGGGCTCCTACAATGAGCAGTTCTTC. This chain links TRBV29-1 with TRBJ2-1; TRBD2 is a possible D gene (5 bases). The CDR3 is 16 residues long. V was clipped by 7 bases and J by 0 bases, with 19 bases between them. Per germline, CDR1 SQVTM and CDR2 ANQGSEA.

As for this clonotype: At one of its ends the junction is not consistent with the germline gene, which may arise from a read error. The CDR3 DNA sequence: TGTGCCAGCAGCCCAACGAGTACAGGGGAGATCCAGTACTTC. This gives the protein CASSPTSTGEIQYF. V usage is TRBV7-3 and J usage is TRBJ2-5, with TRBD1 matching over 7 bases. Germline lookup yields CDR1 SGHTA and CDR2 FQGTGA. The CDR3 spans 14 residues.

The table lists this clonotype with many counts. V is TRBV2 and J is TRBJ1-5; 8 nucleotides match TRBD1. Germline V gives CDR1 SNHLY, CDR2 FYNNEI. The ends lost 7 bases at V and 0 bases at J; junction bases unmatched: 5. The CDR3 extends over 15 amino acids. CDR3 region: CASNGDRHSNQPQHF. The CDR3 nucleotides read TGTGCCAGCAATGGGGACAGGCATAGCAATCAGCCCCAGCATTTT.

This clonotype was counted at least ten times. The chain uses TRBV5-6 and TRBJ2-7; D remains unclear. Trimming took off 1 base at V and 6 bases at J, with 5 bases between the two ends. The CDR3 covers 11 residues. The germline V gene has CDR1 SGHDT and CDR2 YYEEEE. CDR3 sequence (DNA): TGTGCCAGCAGCTTGCCGGGCGAGCAGTACTTC. Protein: CASSLPGEQYF.

This clonotype was seen repeatedly, ten times or more. The V and J genes are TRBV5-6 and TRBJ2-4; tentatively, D is TRBD1 or TRBD2 (5 bases each). Trimming left V 1 base short and J 1 base short, with 6 bases between. Germline V gene sequence: CDR1 SGHDT, CDR2 YYEEEE. The length of the CDR3 is 14 residues. The chain's CDR3 is CASSLWGAKNIQYF. The CDR3 coding sequence is TGTGCCAGCAGCTTGTGGGGGGCCAAAAACATTCAGTACTTC.

The chain recombines TRBV2 with TRBJ2-3, with TRBD2 identical over 7 bases. V trimming: 9 bases; J trimming: 2 bases; junction bases outside the gene matches: 17. Germline V gene lookup returns CDR1 SNHLY and CDR2 FYNNEI. The CDR3 is made up of 17 amino acids. The CDR3 loop reads CARLERGKTRLTDTQYF. CDR3 coding DNA: TGTGCCAGACTAGAGCGGGGTAAAACTCGCCTCACAGATACGCAGTATTTT.

The V gene is TRBV7-9, the J gene TRBJ2-1, with unresolved D. CDR1 SEHNR and CDR2 FQNEAQ come from the germline V gene (reference sequence). This CDR3 comprises 11 residues. Trimming stripped 8 bases from V and 7 bases from J, with 9 bases between. As DNA, the CDR3 is TGTGCCAGCCCTGAGACGAATGAGCAGTTCTTC. This codes for CASPETNEQFF.

This clonotype occurred many times. Here the CDR3 DNA reads TGTGCCAGCAGTTTGGGCCAGGGTGATGAAGAAGTGGATCAGCCCCAGCATTTT. Translated, it gives CASSLGQGDEEVDQPQHF. V usage is TRBV27 and J usage is TRBJ1-5; D is possibly TRBD1 (5 bases). CDR1 is MNHEY and CDR2 is SMNVEV in the germline V gene (reference sequence). The ends were cut back, 3 bases at V and 5 bases at J, with 23 bases in the middle. The CDR3 sequence is 18 residues long.

This chain uses TRBV7-2 with TRBJ2-7; D is possibly TRBD2 (7 bases). Per germline, CDR1 SGHTA and CDR2 FQGNSA. The CDR3 runs to 14 residues. The V and J ends lost 5 bases and 6 bases respectively, with 17 bases between them. The CDR3 protein is CASSPRLGGGEQYF. CDR3 DNA: TGTGCCAGCAGCCCCCGATTGGGAGGGGGCGAGCAGTACTTC.

The rearrangement links TRBV7-8 to TRBJ1-5; 8 nucleotides align to TRBD1. From germline, CDR1 is SGHVS and CDR2 FQNEAQ. Unmatched junction bases numbered 10, after V lost 2 bases and J lost 7 bases. CDR3 length: 16 residues. The CDR3 region is CASSLWLPGGGQPQHF. CDR3 nucleotide sequence: TGTGCCAGCAGCTTATGGCTACCAGGGGGCGGACAGCCCCAGCATTTT.

This clonotype was counted a few times. The CDR3 loop is CASRDLLDYGYTF. As DNA, the CDR3 is TGTGCCAGTAGGGACCTACTTGACTATGGCTACACCTTC. This chain uses TRBV19 with TRBJ1-2, with no clear D. The germline gives CDR1 LNHDA, CDR2 SQIVND (reference sequence). CDR3 length: 13 amino acids. Trimming cost V 6 bases and J 3 bases, with 11 bases left between them.

There are a few counts of this clonotype. The chain uses TRBV27 and TRBJ1-5, with D uncertain. CDR3 length: 14 residues. Germline V lookup: CDR1 MNHEY, CDR2 SMNVEV (reference sequence). The V gene lost 4 bases and the J gene lost 0 bases, with 7 bases spanning the gap. The CDR3: CASSSEYSNQPQHF. The CDR3 nucleotides are TGTGCCAGCAGTTCTGAATATAGCAATCAGCCCCAGCATTTT.

Of note for this clonotype: It may be a read error: a sequence one base away is much more abundant. The gene calls are TRBV25-1 and TRBJ1-1; D ambiguous. The V end was cut by 6 bases, the J end by 6 bases, with 23 bases between. This CDR3 region has 16 residues. Looked up from germline, CDR1 is MGHDK and CDR2 is SYGVNS. The CDR3 DNA follows: TGTGCCAGCAGCTTTACGATTCTCCCCTCCGAGGCTGAAGCTTTCTTT. This translates into CASSFTILPSEAEAFF. Drawing the rest from reference TRBV25-1 and TRBJ1-1, the complete variable domain is EADIYQTPRYLVIGTGKKITLECSQTMGHDKMYWYQQDPGMELHLIHYSYGVNSTEKGDLSSESTVSRIRTEHFPLTLESARPSHTSQYLCASSFTILPSEAEAFFGQGTRLTVV.

The chain uses TRBV15 and TRBJ2-5; D possibly corresponds to TRBD1 (6 bases). Germline V gene data show CDR1 as LNHNV and CDR2 as YYDKDF (reference sequence). The CDR3 loop spans 13 amino acids. V lost 3 bases, J lost 3 bases, and 8 bases lay in between. In nucleotides, the CDR3 is TGTGCCACCAGCAGGAACAGGGAAGAGACCCAGTACTTC. Its protein is CATSRNREETQYF.

The gene calls are TRBV20-1 and TRBJ2-5, with 8 bases aligning to TRBD1. V trimming: 6 bases; J trimming: 4 bases; junction bases outside the gene matches: 10. The CDR3 contains 14 residues. Germline CDR1 reads DFQATT; CDR2 reads SNEGSKA (reference sequence). The CDR3: CSADGQGSRETQYF. In nucleotides, the CDR3 is TGCAGTGCCGATGGACAGGGATCCCGAGAGACCCAGTACTTC.

With regard to this clonotype: One base away lies a much larger clone, so this may be a sequencing read error. This chain uses TRBV5-6 with TRBJ2-1; D perhaps matches TRBD2 (7 bases). The CDR3 is made up of 17 amino acids. Looked up from germline, CDR1 is SGHDT and CDR2 is YYEEEE. CDR3 nucleotides: TGTGCCAGCGGCTTGGTTCGTGGGGGGGCAGCAGACAATGAGCAGTTCTTC. As protein: CASGLVRGGAADNEQFF.